This TCR beta chain was sequenced for a study of naive and memory T cell subsets. Regarding the study as a whole: The RNA method is potentially sensitive to activation and differentiation changes.

The sample holds many counts of this clonotype. Antigen unknown. The library had UMIs added by 3' ligation of an oligonucleotide to TCR cDNA. Whole-blood samples were more than 2 ml of peripheral blood from healthy adult volunteers. Amplification of ligated cDNA took four PCR rounds with SP2 and nested alpha and beta constant primers. TCRdb reprocessed the UMI-ligation and nested PCR reads via MiXCR and lists one record per CDR3 protein. The sample carries some 26,000 distinct CDR3 sequences, 5.2% recorded once. The trim removed 1 base at V and 4 bases at J, leaving 7 bases unmatched. The length of the CDR3 is 15 residues.

Sequencing input: blood. The chain couples TRBV12-3 or TRBV12-4 to TRBJ2-7; 7 bases line up with TRBD2. The receptor was derived from an adult in good health. CDR3 sequence: CASSLGSGMSYEQYF. The CDR3 DNA reads as TGTGCCAGCAGTTTAGGGAGCGGGATGTCTTACGAGCAGTACTTC.